This T cell receptor (beta chain) appears in the sequencing data of a study of cytotoxic CD8 clonotypes in ibrutinib-treated CLL. Assay used: immunoSEQ multiplex PCR; TCRdb lists only in-frame clones, some missing. This repertoire shows more than 200,000 clones, roughly 74% found once; its top ten account for approximately 15%. V was shortened by 5 bases and J by 7 bases, with 18 bases between the two germline ends. Per the germline V gene, CDR1 is SEHNR and CDR2 is FQNEAQ (reference sequence). The CDR3 sequence is 15 residues long. The chain recombines TRBV7-9 with TRBJ2-1; weak D call: TRBD1 (5 bases). The TCR sequence derives from a human donor with chronic lymphocytic leukemia. The sequences come from PBMCs, collected after 24 months of ibrutinib treatment. The CDR3 DNA reads TGTGCCAGCAGCAAAACAGGCGCCAGTACTAATGAGCAGTTCTTC. It specifies CASSKTGASTNEQFF. Filled out from reference TRBV7-9 and TRBJ2-1, the complete variable domain reads DTGVSQNPRHKITKRGQNVTFRCDPISEHNRLYWYRQTLGQGPEFLTYFQNEAQLEKSRLLSDRFSAERPKGSFSTLEIQRTEQGDSAMYLCASSKTGASTNEQFFGPGTRLTVL.